These 23 T cell receptor beta chains share one sample of origin, sequenced in a study of glioma-infiltrating T cells after dendritic cell vaccination. Some clones are missing from TCRdb's copy, which holds only in-frame ones; the method was immunoSEQ multiplex PCR. The sample lists about 50,000 clones, over 75% occurring once. The sample in question was blood, obtained before dendritic cell vaccination. The origin of the receptors is a human donor with glioblastoma.

This chain joins TRBV20-1 and TRBJ1-2; TRBD1 is a possible D gene (5 bases). In germline, CDR1 is DFQATT, CDR2 SNEGSKA (reference sequence). The V end lost 6 bases, the J end lost 4 bases, and 9 bases lay between the germline ends. This CDR3 spans 11 amino acids. The CDR3 region is CSAYDSYGYTF. DNA of the CDR3: TGCAGTGCGTATGACAGCTATGGCTACACCTTC.

The chain recombines TRBV7-9 with TRBJ2-1; 8 nucleotides agree with TRBD2. V lost 5 bases to trimming and J lost 11 bases; unmatched junction nucleotides: 8. The CDR3 runs 13 residues. Germline lookup yields CDR1 SEHNR and CDR2 FQNEAQ (reference sequence). CDR3 nucleotide sequence: TGTGCCAGCAGCCCTCCGGGACTAGATCAGCAGTTCTTC. It encodes CASSPPGLDQQFF. Based on the CDR3 plus reference TRBV7-9 and TRBJ2-1, the full variable domain is DTGVSQNPRHKITKRGQNVTFRCDPISEHNRLYWYRQTLGQGPEFLTYFQNEAQLEKSRLLSDRFSAERPKGSFSTLEIQRTEQGDSAMYLCASSPPGLDQQFFGPGTRLTVL.

The CDR3 reads CASSSRGTNSYNSPLHF. Written as DNA, the CDR3 is TGTGCCAGTAGCTCCCGGGGGACCAACTCCTATAATTCACCCCTCCACTTT. V and J are TRBV19 and TRBJ1-6; a weak D match, TRBD1 (5 bases). The CDR3 covers 17 residues. CDR1 LNHDA and CDR2 SQIVND come from the germline V gene (reference sequence). Trimming took 6 bases from V and 0 from J, leaving 15 bases between them.

The chain employs TRBV6-1 and TRBJ1-1; no clear D. The CDR3 is 13 residues long. Trimming stripped 5 bases from V and 3 bases from J, with 10 bases between. Germline V CDR1 and CDR2: MNHNS, SASEGT. The CDR3 here is CASSLVGDTEAFF. The CDR3 DNA sequence: TGTGCCAGCAGTTTAGTCGGGGACACTGAAGCTTTCTTT.

V and J are TRBV5-4 and TRBJ2-3; TRBD1 aligns across 8 bases. Per germline, CDR1 SGHNT and CDR2 YYREEE (reference sequence). This CDR3 comprises 16 residues. J was trimmed by 8 bases and V by 0 bases; bases with no gene match: 11. The CDR3 loop reads CASSLVAQGARGTQYF. As DNA, the CDR3 is TGTGCCAGCAGCTTGGTAGCCCAGGGGGCGCGCGGTACGCAGTATTTT. The complete variable domain, with remaining parts taken from reference TRBV5-4 and TRBJ2-3, reads ETGVTQSPTHLIKTRGQQVTLRCSSQSGHNTVSWYQQALGQGPQFIFQYYREEENGRGNFPPRFSGLQFPNYSSELNVNALELDDSALYLCASSLVAQGARGTQYFGPGTRLTVL.

This rearrangement joins TRBV6-5 to TRBJ2-1; 12 bases fit TRBD1. This CDR3 has 15 amino acids. After removal of 6 bases from V and 8 bases from J, the junction contained 8 bases not matched to a gene. CDR1 is MNHEY and CDR2 is SVGAGI in the germline V gene. CDR3 protein: CASRPGTGGVDEQFF. The CDR3 DNA sequence: TGTGCCAGCAGACCCGGGACAGGGGGCGTCGATGAGCAGTTCTTC.

The gene calls are TRBV6-1 and TRBJ2-3; D ambiguous. Germline-derived CDR1 and CDR2 are MNHNS and SASEGT. V lost 6 bases, J lost 3 bases, and 7 bases lay in between. This CDR3 spans 12 amino acids. Written as DNA, the CDR3 is TGTGCCAGCAGCCCCCGGACAGATACGCAGTATTTT. As protein: CASSPRTDTQYF.

The chain links TRBV7-2 to TRBJ2-6; the match to TRBD1 covers 11 bases. CDR1 SGHTA and CDR2 FQGNSA come from the germline V gene. The CDR3 spans 19 residues. V shed 2 bases, J shed 2 bases, and the junction held 8 bases outside the gene matches. In DNA form, the CDR3 reads TGTGCCAGCAGCTTACCCCCGGGACAGGGGGGACCTGGGGCCAACGTCCTGACTTTC. This gives the protein CASSLPPGQGGPGANVLTF. The full variable domain, in which reference TRBV7-2 and TRBJ2-6 provide the parts outside the CDR3, is GAGVSQSPSNKVTEKGKDVELRCDPISGHTALYWYRQSLGQGLEFLIYFQGNSAPDKSGLPSDRFSAERTGGSVSTLTIQRTQQEDSAVYLCASSLPPGQGGPGANVLTFGAGSRLTVL.

This clone showed up just once. This rearrangement joins TRBV11-2 to TRBJ1-6; TRBD1 matches at 9 bases. The J segment lost 5 bases and the V segment lost 6 bases, leaving 5 bases of the junction unmatched. The CDR3 length is 15 residues. In germline, CDR1 is SGHAT, CDR2 FQNNGV. This CDR3 is CASSFGQGNNSPLHF. The CDR3 DNA reads TGTGCCAGCAGTTTCGGACAGGGGAATAATTCACCCCTCCACTTT.

V is TRBV7-9 and J is TRBJ2-1, with TRBD2 as a possible D gene (5 bases). CDR1 is SEHNR, CDR2 FQNEAQ, per germline (reference sequence). Trimming left V 6 bases short and J 6 bases short, with 9 bases between. CDR3 length equals 12 residues. The CDR3 region is CASRQLVNEQFF. Written as DNA, the CDR3 is TGTGCCAGCAGGCAACTAGTCAATGAGCAGTTCTTC.

The rearrangement joins TRBV4-1 to TRBJ2-1; 10 bases line up with TRBD2. Germline values: CDR1 MGHRA, CDR2 YSYEKL. V shed 4 bases, J shed 9 bases, and the junction held 9 bases outside the gene matches. The CDR3 covers 15 residues. DNA of the CDR3: TGCGCCAGCAGCCTGTTGGGGACTAGCGATGGTGAGCAGTTCTTC. Translating it yields CASSLLGTSDGEQFF.

This rearrangement joins TRBV7-2 to TRBJ2-5; TRBD2 matches 14 bases. V shed 5 bases and J 4 bases; nucleotides not matched to a gene: 3. The germline gives CDR1 SGHTA, CDR2 FQGNSA. CDR3 length equals 15 residues. In DNA form, the CDR3 reads TGTGCCAGCAGCCTCGGGACTAGCGGGAGAGAGACCCAGTACTTC. Translation: CASSLGTSGRETQYF.

The J gene is TRBJ1-5, the V gene TRBV28, with 11 bases that match TRBD1. J was trimmed by 7 bases and V by 1 base; bases with no gene match: 6. CDR1 is MDHEN, CDR2 SYDVKM, per germline. The CDR3 is made up of 16 amino acids. Written as DNA, the CDR3 is TGTGCCAGCAGTTTATTGGGACAGGGGGACCGACAGCCCCAGCATTTT. As protein: CASSLLGQGDRQPQHF. The variable domain in full, with the rest retrieved from reference TRBV28 and TRBJ1-5, is DVKVTQSSRYLVKRTGEKVFLECVQDMDHENMFWYRQDPGLGLRLIYFSYDVKMKEKGDIPEGYSVSREKKERFSLILESASTNQTSMYLCASSLLGQGDRQPQHFGDGTRLSIL.

This clone was seen a handful of times. V and J are TRBV11-2 and TRBJ2-1, with 14 bases lining up with TRBD2. The CDR3 runs 16 residues. V gave up 5 bases and J gave up 6 bases; unmatched junction bases: 6. CDR1 and CDR2 (germline): SGHAT, FQNNGV. This CDR3 reads CASSPGLAGAGNEQFF. CDR3 DNA sequence: TGTGCCAGCAGCCCGGGACTAGCGGGAGCTGGCAATGAGCAGTTCTTC.

This chain's CDR3 is CASHHGTGGYEQYF. Written as DNA, the CDR3 is TGTGCCAGCCACCACGGGACAGGGGGCTACGAGCAGTACTTC. The gene calls are TRBV11-3 and TRBJ2-7; 11 nucleotides align to TRBD1. The length of the CDR3 is 14 residues. Germline V gene lookup returns CDR1 SGHNT and CDR2 YENEEA. With V trimmed by 8 bases and J by 3 bases, 6 bases remained unmatched.

This rearrangement joins TRBV27 to TRBJ1-6; D perhaps matches TRBD1 (5 bases). Germline CDR1 reads MNHEY; CDR2 reads SMNVEV (reference sequence). Trimming cost V 2 bases and J 0 bases, with 14 bases left between them. CDR3 size: 18 residues. Written as DNA, the CDR3 is TGTGCCAGCAGTTTAACGGGGAGGGGAAGCTCCTATAATTCACCCCTCCACTTT. Translated: CASSLTGRGSSYNSPLHF.

This chain links TRBV14 with TRBJ2-3, with TRBD1 matching 9 bases. The CDR3 loop spans 15 amino acids. V shed 4 bases and J 3 bases; nucleotides not matched to a gene: 5. Looked up from germline, CDR1 is SGHDN and CDR2 is FVKESK. The chain's CDR3 is CASSPWDRVTDTQYF. CDR3 sequence (DNA): TGTGCCAGCAGCCCCTGGGACAGGGTAACAGATACGCAGTATTTT.

This chain joins TRBV25-1 and TRBJ2-2, with D possibly matching TRBD2 (6 bases). The germline V and J ends were trimmed by 6 bases and 1 base, with 12 bases remaining between them. This CDR3 has 15 amino acids. Looked up from germline, CDR1 is MGHDK and CDR2 is SYGVNS. CDR3 region: CASRRAGLNTGELFF. CDR3 nucleotides: TGTGCCAGCAGGAGGGCGGGGTTGAACACCGGGGAGCTGTTTTTT. The entire variable domain, with the rest obtained from reference TRBV25-1 and TRBJ2-2, is as follows: EADIYQTPRYLVIGTGKKITLECSQTMGHDKMYWYQQDPGMELHLIHYSYGVNSTEKGDLSSESTVSRIRTEHFPLTLESARPSHTSQYLCASRRAGLNTGELFFGEGSRLTVL.

The chain has TRBV7-2 and TRBJ1-3; TRBD1 might be the D (5 bases). V was trimmed by 1 base and J by 0 bases, leaving 10 bases between them. The length of the CDR3 is 16 residues. Germline-derived CDR1 and CDR2 are SGHTA and FQGNSA. The CDR3 nucleotides are TGTGCCAGCAGCTTAGAGCGGGGGTACTCTGGAAACACCATATATTTT. Its translation: CASSLERGYSGNTIYF.

The V gene is TRBV25-1, the J gene TRBJ1-6, with D tentatively TRBD1 (6 bases). The CDR3 runs to 14 residues. CDR1 and CDR2 (germline): MGHDK, SYGVNS. Trimming took 10 bases from V and 8 from J, leaving 18 bases between them. DNA for the CDR3: TGTGCCACCGGAGGCCGGGACATGTATTCACCCCTCCACTTT. Protein product: CATGGRDMYSPLHF.

This rearrangement joins TRBV4-3 to TRBJ2-7; 7 nucleotides line up with TRBD1. CDR1 and CDR2 (germline): LGHNA, YSLEER. After removal of 3 bases from V and 2 bases from J, the junction contained 4 bases not matched to a gene. The CDR3 spans 14 residues. In DNA form, the CDR3 reads TGCGCCAGCAGCCATGACAGGGTCGCCTACGAGCAGTACTTC. It codes for CASSHDRVAYEQYF.

The genes are TRBV19 and TRBJ1-3; 7 bases are shared with TRBD1. CDR3 length: 14 amino acids. With V trimmed by 10 bases and J by 4 bases, 10 bases remained unmatched. Germline V CDR1 and CDR2: LNHDA, SQIVND (reference sequence). CDR3 region: CATTGEVSGNTIYF. Written as DNA, the CDR3 is TGTGCCACCACAGGGGAAGTGTCGGGAAACACCATATATTTT. Looking up the rest from reference TRBV19 and TRBJ1-3 gives the full variable domain: DGGITQSPKYLFRKEGQNVTLSCEQNLNHDAMYWYRQDPGQGLRLIYYSQIVNDFQKGDIAEGYSVSREKKESFPLTVTSAQKNPTAFYLCATTGEVSGNTIYFGEGSWLTVV.

The V and J genes are TRBV6-1 and TRBJ2-3; D is perhaps TRBD1 (5 bases). The germline CDR1 and CDR2 sequences are MNHNS and SASEGT. The CDR3 totals 15 residues. V gave up 0 bases and J gave up 0 bases, with 7 bases separating them. The CDR3 coding sequence is TGTGCCAGCAGTGAAGCGAGACAGAGCACAGATACGCAGTATTTT. It codes for CASSEARQSTDTQYF.